The 13 T cell receptor beta chains presented below share a single source sample, sequenced in a study of regulatory T cells in long-lasting Graves disease. Library construction for TCR beta used iRepertoire HTBI primers and Arm-PCR of CDR3 regions. TCRdb redid the calling of the multiplex PCR reads with MiXCR, one entry per CDR3 protein. The table shows over 350,000 distinct CDR3 sequences, with approximately 16% occurring only once. Time point described: newly diagnosed GD, antithyroid drugs for less than 3 months. From PBMCs, RNA was extracted and then used to make the TCR library. This same sample was also part of a study on T cells in Graves' hyperthyroidism and ophthalmopathy.

The material was peripheral blood mononuclear cells (PBMCs), obtained at new diagnosis, from a patient treated with antithyroid drugs. The receptors were sampled from a woman in her thirties or forties with Graves disease.

This rearrangement joins TRBV29-1 to TRBJ2-1; TRBD2 matches at 8 bases. V lost 1 base to trimming and J lost 3 bases; unmatched junction nucleotides: 8. CDR1 is SQVTM, CDR2 ANQGSEA, per germline. This CDR3 is 16 amino acids long. CDR3 DNA sequence: TGCAGCGTTGAAGGTACTGCGGGAGGTCTCTACAATGAGCAGTTCTTC. The encoded protein is CSVEGTAGGLYNEQFF.

This clonotype was found many times. This sequence joins TRBV29-1 and TRBJ1-4; D possibly corresponds to TRBD1 (6 bases). Deletions cut 0 bases from V and 11 bases from J, with 19 bases between. This CDR3 has 15 amino acids. Germline assignment: CDR1 SQVTM and CDR2 ANQGSEA. The chain's CDR3 is CSVEDARTAEPKLFF. CDR3 nucleotide sequence: TGCAGCGTTGAAGATGCAAGGACAGCGGAGCCCAAACTGTTTTTT. The entire variable domain, with the rest obtained from reference TRBV29-1 and TRBJ1-4, is as follows: SAVISQKPSRDICQRGTSLTIQCQVDSQVTMMFWYRQQPGQSLTLIATANQGSEATYESGFVIDKFPISRPNLTFSTLTVSNMSPEDSSIYLCSVEDARTAEPKLFFGSGTQLSVL.

At least ten counts were recorded for this clonotype. The chain uses TRBV28 and TRBJ2-7; 7 bases agree with TRBD1. Per germline, CDR1 MDHEN and CDR2 SYDVKM. J lost 3 bases, V lost 5 bases, and 7 bases had no gene match. The length of the CDR3 is 14 residues. The DNA for the CDR3 is TGTGCCAGCAGTGATCGGGACAGATACTACGAGCAGTACTTC. Protein product: CASSDRDRYYEQYF.

This clonotype came up many times. J is TRBJ2-4 and V is TRBV18; perhaps TRBD1 as D (5 bases). This CDR3 spans 15 amino acids. Trimming took 6 bases from V and 3 from J, leaving 15 bases between them. Germline V gene sequence: CDR1 KGHSH, CDR2 LQKENI. CDR3 sequence: CASSGQGMSKNIQYF. The CDR3 DNA follows: TGTGCCAGCTCGGGGCAGGGCATGAGCAAAAACATTCAGTACTTC.

The sample holds many counts of this clonotype. The gene calls are TRBV25-1 and TRBJ2-5, with 8 bases lining up with TRBD2. Germline trimming cut 5 bases from V and 0 bases from J; bases unmatched to any gene: 8. CDR1 and CDR2 (germline): MGHDK, SYGVNS. The CDR3 has 16 residues. DNA for the CDR3: TGTGCCAGCAGTAGAAGCGGGGGTGGGTACCAAGAGACCCAGTACTTC. Encoded protein: CASSRSGGGYQETQYF.

This clonotype was seen ten or more times. This sequence joins TRBV2 and TRBJ2-7, with TRBD1 matching over 8 bases. The germline V gene has CDR1 SNHLY and CDR2 FYNNEI. The length of the CDR3 is 16 residues. Germline trimming cut 6 bases from V and 5 bases from J; bases unmatched to any gene: 15. The chain's CDR3 is CASRVALDRATDEQYF. The CDR3, as DNA: TGTGCCAGCAGAGTAGCACTGGACAGGGCGACCGACGAGCAGTACTTC.

There are many counts of this clonotype. The genes are TRBV15 and TRBJ2-2, with TRBD1 identical over 9 bases. CDR1 LNHNV and CDR2 YYDKDF come from the germline V gene (reference sequence). The CDR3 consists of 17 residues. V gave up 3 bases and J gave up 5 bases; unmatched junction bases: 10. The CDR3 spells CATSRGDRELGTGELFF. The CDR3 region has the DNA TGTGCCACCAGCAGGGGGGACAGGGAATTAGGAACCGGGGAGCTGTTTTTT.

The CDR3 loop is CASTSWGRTEPPTF. CDR3 sequence (DNA): TGTGCCAGCACCTCTTGGGGCAGGACGGAACCCCCGACCTTC. This chain links TRBV5-6 with TRBJ1-2, with D possibly matching TRBD1 (5 bases). The V gene's germline CDR1 is SGHDT and CDR2 YYEEEE. This CDR3 comprises 14 residues. V gave up 6 bases and J gave up 14 bases, with 26 bases separating them.

This clonotype was observed many times. The chain has TRBV11-2 and TRBJ2-2, with D hard to call. V lost 1 base, J lost 3 bases, and 9 bases lay in between. The CDR3 spans 15 residues. Germline V gene lookup returns CDR1 SGHAT and CDR2 FQNNGV. This chain's CDR3 is CASSLGVLDTGELFF. CDR3 nucleotides: TGTGCCAGCAGCTTAGGGGTGTTGGACACCGGGGAGCTGTTTTTT.

The sample holds a few counts of this clonotype. In this CDR3 the conserved last residue, phenylalanine or tryptophan, is missing, so a read error is likely. The limits of the CDR3 on the DNA are not certain, so only TCRdb's listed CDR3 is given. J is TRBJ2-5 and V is TRBV7-3; the table calls TRBD2, which could not be checked here. The CDR3 has 9 amino acids, counting both end residues. Per the germline V gene, CDR1 is SGHTA and CDR2 is FQGTGA. CDR3 loop: CASSLGRPI.

There are a few counts of this clonotype. This chain links TRBV3-1 with TRBJ2-5; 10 nucleotides line up with TRBD2. V gave up 2 bases and J gave up 5 bases; unmatched junction bases: 14. This CDR3 comprises 18 residues. CDR1 and CDR2 (germline): LGHDT, YNNKEL (reference sequence). CDR3 bases: TGTGCCAGCAGCCAACTAACCGGGACTAGCGACCCGGGGGAGACCCAGTACTTC. It specifies CASSQLTGTSDPGETQYF.

This clonotype has at least ten counts. DNA of the CDR3: TGTGCCAGCAGCTTAGGATGGACCGGGTACGAGCAGTACTTC. Translation: CASSLGWTGYEQYF. V is TRBV7-2 and J is TRBJ2-7; D is ambiguous. The CDR3 consists of 14 residues. Germline-derived CDR1 and CDR2 are SGHTA and FQGNSA. Trimming took 1 base from V and 4 from J, leaving 11 bases between them. The entire variable domain, with the rest obtained from reference TRBV7-2 and TRBJ2-7, is as follows: GAGVSQSPSNKVTEKGKDVELRCDPISGHTALYWYRQSLGQGLEFLIYFQGNSAPDKSGLPSDRFSAERTGGSVSTLTIQRTQQEDSAVYLCASSLGWTGYEQYFGPGTRLTVT.

At least ten counts were recorded for this clonotype. This chain uses TRBV6-2 or TRBV6-3 with TRBJ1-1; 7 bases agree with TRBD1. The trim removed 2 bases at V and 4 bases at J, leaving 10 bases unmatched. Germline loops: CDR1 MNHEY, CDR2 SVGEGT. This CDR3 contains 16 residues. The CDR3, as DNA: TGTGCCAGCAGTTACGGACTTCGACAGGGTACCACTGAAGCTTTCTTT. Translated: CASSYGLRQGTTEAFF.